Presented here are 9 T cell receptor beta chains from one specimen sequenced in a study of blood T cell repertoires in COVID-19. The protocol was immunoSEQ multiplex PCR, while the TCRdb copy is restricted to in-frame clones and leaves out a portion. This sample has just under 80,000 clones; about 88% occur once, and the top ten carry under 55%. Sequenced: peripheral blood. These TCRs come from a human donor in a cohort sampled during active COVID-19.

The gene calls are TRBV7-9 and TRBJ1-2; maybe TRBD1 (5 bases). Germline assignment: CDR1 SEHNR and CDR2 FQNEAQ (reference sequence). Between the trimmed V and J ends, which lost 3 bases and 6 bases, there was a span of 11 bases. CDR3 length equals 13 residues. The CDR3 region has the DNA TGTGCCAGCAGCTTTTTGGGGCCCGATGGCTACACCTTC. Protein sequence: CASSFLGPDGYTF.

The V and J genes are TRBV5-8 and TRBJ1-5; TRBD1 matches at 8 bases. Unmatched junction bases numbered 6, after V lost 4 bases and J lost 3 bases. The CDR3 is 15 residues long. Germline lookup yields CDR1 SGHTS and CDR2 YDEGEE. The CDR3 DNA reads TGTGCCAGCAGCACCGGACAGGGTGTCAATCAGCCCCAGCATTTT. It is translated as CASSTGQGVNQPQHF. The whole variable domain, filled in from reference TRBV5-8 and TRBJ1-5, reads EAGVTQSPTHLIKTRGQQATLRCSPISGHTSVYWYQQALGLGLQFLLWYDEGEERNRGNFPPRFSGRQFPNYSSELNVNALELEDSALYLCASSTGQGVNQPQHFGDGTRLSIL.

This clone was seen only once. The V and J genes are TRBV2 and TRBJ2-7, with D maybe TRBD2 (6 bases). V gave up 7 bases and J gave up 5 bases, with 15 bases separating them. The germline CDR1 and CDR2 sequences are SNHLY and FYNNEI. CDR3 size: 13 residues. The CDR3 protein is CASKSGENHEQYF. The CDR3 nucleotides are TGTGCCAGCAAGTCGGGGGAGAACCACGAGCAGTACTTC.

The V call is TRBV4-3, the J call TRBJ2-3; a weak D match, TRBD1 (5 bases). CDR1 is LGHNA, CDR2 YSLEER, per germline. The length of the CDR3 is 14 residues. The germline V and J ends were trimmed by 0 bases and 4 bases, with 8 bases remaining between them. The CDR3 bases are TGCGCCAGCAGCCAAGATAGGGGCGCAGATACGCAGTATTTT. Amino acid sequence: CASSQDRGADTQYF.

The rearrangement uses TRBV28 and TRBJ1-4, with 9 bases matching TRBD1. With 5 bases clipped from V and 8 bases from J, the junction kept 9 bases outside the gene matches. The CDR3 has 15 amino acids. CDR1 is MDHEN and CDR2 is SYDVKM in the germline V gene. CDR3 bases: TGTGCCAGCAGTGACATAACAGGGGGCTGGGAAAAACTGTTTTTT. It encodes CASSDITGGWEKLFF.

The V and J genes are TRBV12-5 and TRBJ2-5, with TRBD2 identical over 7 bases. The CDR3 is 13 amino acids. The germline V gene has CDR1 LGHNT and CDR2 FRNRAP. V shed 7 bases and J 4 bases; nucleotides not matched to a gene: 6. The CDR3, as DNA: TGTGCTAGTGCCACCGGGGGGTTAGAGACCCAGTACTTC. Amino acid sequence: CASATGGLETQYF.

V usage is TRBV10-3 and J usage is TRBJ2-7; tentatively, D is TRBD2 (6 bases). The CDR3 runs 15 residues. Trimming cost V 0 bases and J 2 bases, with 11 bases left between them. Germline CDR1 and CDR2: ENHRY and SYGVKD. In nucleotides, the CDR3 is TGTGCCATCAGTGAGTCGAGACTAGGTGCCTACGAGCAGTACTTC. It is translated as CAISESRLGAYEQYF.

The V gene is TRBV3-1 (or the pseudogene TRBV3-2), the J gene TRBJ2-1; 7 bases match TRBD2. The trim removed 1 base at V and 5 bases at J, leaving 8 bases unmatched. The CDR3 runs to 16 residues. Germline V gives CDR1 LGHDT, CDR2 YNNKEL (reference sequence). The CDR3: CASSQVLTSPNNEQFF. CDR3 in DNA: TGTGCCAGCAGCCAAGTACTGACTAGCCCAAACAATGAGCAGTTCTTC.

V gene TRBV7-2 combines with J gene TRBJ2-5; 7 nucleotides match TRBD1. This CDR3 region has 14 residues. J lost 3 bases, V lost 3 bases, and 4 bases had no gene match. CDR1 and CDR2 from the germline V gene are SGHTA and FQGNSA. CDR3 amino acids: CASSLKGAEETQYF. The CDR3 bases are TGTGCCAGCAGCTTGAAGGGGGCGGAAGAGACCCAGTACTTC. Variable domain in full (rest from reference TRBV7-2 and TRBJ2-5): GAGVSQSPSNKVTEKGKDVELRCDPISGHTALYWYRQSLGQGLEFLIYFQGNSAPDKSGLPSDRFSAERTGGSVSTLTIQRTQQEDSAVYLCASSLKGAEETQYFGPGTRLLVL.